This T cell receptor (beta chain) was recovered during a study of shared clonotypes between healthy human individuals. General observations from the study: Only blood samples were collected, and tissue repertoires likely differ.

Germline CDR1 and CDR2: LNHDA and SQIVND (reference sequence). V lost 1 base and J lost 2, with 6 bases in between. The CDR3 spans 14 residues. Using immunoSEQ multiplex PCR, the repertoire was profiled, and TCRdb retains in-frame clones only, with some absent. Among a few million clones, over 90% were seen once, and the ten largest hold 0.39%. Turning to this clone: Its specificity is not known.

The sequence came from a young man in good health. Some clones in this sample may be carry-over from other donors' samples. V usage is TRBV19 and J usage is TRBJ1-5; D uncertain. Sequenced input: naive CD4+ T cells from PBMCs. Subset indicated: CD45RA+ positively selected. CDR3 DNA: TGTGCCAGTAGTATAGGGCCCCGCAATCAGCCCCAGCATTTT. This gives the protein CASSIGPRNQPQHF.